The 23 T cell receptor beta chains in this list originate from one sample, sequenced in a study of T cell changes during pregnancy in multiple sclerosis. Measured with immunoSEQ multiplex PCR; TCRdb has only the in-frame clones, and not every one. This table has about 60,000 clones, around 93% appearing once. The sample here was CD8+ T cells from peripheral blood mononuclear cells, taken in the second trimester of pregnancy. Receptor source: a female donor with multiple sclerosis, enrolled in a pregnancy study.

The rearrangement uses TRBV27 and TRBJ1-5; 8 nucleotides line up with TRBD1. CDR3 length: 15 residues. V lost 5 bases, J lost 0 bases, and 3 bases stayed unmatched. Germline CDR1 is MNHEY and CDR2 is SMNVEV (reference sequence). The CDR3 coding sequence is TGTGCCAGCAGTGCTCAGGGGGCTAGCAATCAGCCCCAGCATTTT. Protein product: CASSAQGASNQPQHF.

The J gene is TRBJ2-5, the V gene TRBV11-2; the match to TRBD2 covers 7 bases. Germline-derived CDR1 and CDR2 are SGHAT and FQNNGV. Germline trimming cut 1 base from V and 2 bases from J; bases unmatched to any gene: 4. This CDR3 has 15 residues. Here the CDR3 reads CASSLAGGQQETQYF. CDR3 in DNA: TGTGCCAGCAGCTTAGCGGGAGGCCAACAAGAGACCCAGTACTTC.

The chain couples TRBV14 to TRBJ2-2, with TRBD2 matching 9 bases. CDR1 is SGHDN and CDR2 is FVKESK in the germline V gene. The CDR3 loop spans 17 amino acids. J was trimmed by 6 bases and V by 0 bases; bases with no gene match: 8. The CDR3 reads CASSQDYAGGYPGELFF. DNA of the CDR3: TGTGCCAGCAGCCAAGATTATGCGGGAGGGTATCCCGGGGAGCTGTTTTTT.

This clone was seen only once. This sequence joins TRBV28 and TRBJ2-7; TRBD2 is a possible D gene (5 bases). V was clipped by 5 bases and J by 3 bases, with 17 bases between them. From germline, CDR1 is MDHEN and CDR2 SYDVKM. The CDR3 totals 15 residues. Written as DNA, the CDR3 is TGTGCCAGCAGTCTACTGGCGGGCGGCTTCTACGAGCAGTACTTC. Amino acids: CASSLLAGGFYEQYF.

V usage is TRBV11-2 and J usage is TRBJ2-2, with TRBD1 matching over 10 bases. Losses at the gene ends were 1 base for V and 6 bases for J; bases not matched to a gene: 2. The length of the CDR3 is 15 residues. Germline V lookup: CDR1 SGHAT, CDR2 FQNNGV. CDR3: CASSLGTGGSGELFF. The CDR3 DNA follows: TGTGCCAGCAGCTTAGGGACAGGGGGTTCCGGGGAGCTGTTTTTT.

The rearrangement joins TRBV4-1 to TRBJ2-7; D is ambiguous. The CDR3 extends over 14 amino acids. Per germline, CDR1 MGHRA and CDR2 YSYEKL. V was shortened by 1 base and J by 3 bases, with 10 bases between the two germline ends. CDR3 nucleotide sequence: TGCGCCAGCAGCCAAGTCGGCAGACTCTACGAGCAGTACTTC. Amino acid sequence: CASSQVGRLYEQYF.

The chain is built from TRBV4-3 and TRBJ2-2, with D possibly matching TRBD1 (6 bases). There are 16 residues in the CDR3. V was trimmed by 0 bases and J by 6 bases, leaving 14 bases between them. Germline assignment: CDR1 LGHNA and CDR2 YSLEER. The CDR3 DNA reads as TGCGCCAGCAGCCAAGATTTTGGGGGCCTGGCCGGGGAGCTGTTTTTT. Translation: CASSQDFGGLAGELFF.

The count of this clone is one. The J gene is TRBJ2-7, the V gene TRBV27; tentatively, D is TRBD1 (6 bases). The CDR3 contains 15 residues. Looked up from germline, CDR1 is MNHEY and CDR2 is SMNVEV (reference sequence). The V gene lost 4 bases and the J gene lost 4 bases, with 17 bases spanning the gap. The chain's CDR3 is CASSSIQQGRYEQYF. The CDR3 nucleotides are TGTGCCAGCAGTTCCATCCAACAGGGAAGGTACGAGCAGTACTTC.

The V call is TRBV9, the J call TRBJ2-3; 7 bases align to TRBD2. The CDR3 is made up of 15 amino acids. V shed 3 bases, J shed 2 bases, and the junction held 6 bases outside the gene matches. Germline lookup yields CDR1 SGDLS and CDR2 YYNGEE. As DNA, the CDR3 is TGTGCCAGCAGCGCCGGGGACTATGCCACAGATACGCAGTATTTT. This translates into CASSAGDYATDTQYF.

This rearrangement joins TRBV15 to TRBJ2-1; 11 positions match TRBD2. The germline V gene has CDR1 LNHNV and CDR2 YYDKDF (reference sequence). This CDR3 has 15 amino acids. V lost 0 bases and J lost 7; bases outside the gene matches: 2. CDR3 DNA: TGTGCCACCAGCAGAGAACTAGCGGGAGAAAATGAGCAGTTCTTC. It codes for CATSRELAGENEQFF. Complete variable domain (other parts from reference TRBV15 and TRBJ2-1): DAMVIQNPRYQVTQFGKPVTLSCSQTLNHNVMYWYQQKSSQAPKLLFHYYDKDFNNEADTPDNFQSRRPNTSFCFLDIRSPGLGDTAMYLCATSRELAGENEQFFGPGTRLTVL.

This chain uses TRBV27 with TRBJ2-7; 7 bases match TRBD1. Trimming cost V 1 base and J 0 bases; bases outside gene matches: 3. CDR1 is MNHEY, CDR2 SMNVEV, per germline (reference sequence). The length of the CDR3 is 15 residues. The CDR3, as DNA: TGTGCCAGCAGTTTATACAGGGGTAGCTCCTACGAGCAGTACTTC. It translates to CASSLYRGSSYEQYF.

The V call is TRBV7-9, the J call TRBJ2-1, with 7 bases that match TRBD2. CDR1 and CDR2 (germline): SEHNR, FQNEAQ (reference sequence). There are 15 residues in the CDR3. J was trimmed by 0 bases and V by 6 bases; bases with no gene match: 5. The CDR3 loop is CASSSSGNSYNEQFF. The DNA of the CDR3 is TGTGCCAGCAGTTCCAGCGGGAACTCCTACAATGAGCAGTTCTTC.

J is TRBJ2-7 and V is TRBV7-6; D might be TRBD2 (6 bases). CDR1 SGHVS and CDR2 FNYEAQ come from the germline V gene. CDR3 length equals 15 residues. V lost 0 bases and J 7 bases, leaving 16 bases between the germline ends. CDR3 region: CASSLAGGESGEQYF. CDR3 sequence (DNA): TGTGCCAGCAGCTTAGCGGGCGGGGAGTCAGGGGAGCAGTACTTC.

The gene calls are TRBV7-2 and TRBJ1-3; maybe TRBD1 (6 bases). Trimming pared 4 bases from V and 4 bases from J, leaving 14 bases between. The length of the CDR3 is 15 residues. In germline, CDR1 is SGHTA, CDR2 FQGNSA. This chain's CDR3 is CASSSPGQWGNTIYF. CDR3 bases: TGTGCCAGCAGCTCACCCGGACAGTGGGGAAACACCATATATTTT.

V is TRBV30 and J is TRBJ2-2; TRBD2 might be the D (6 bases). This CDR3 region has 16 residues. Germline V gives CDR1 GTSNPN, CDR2 SVGIG (reference sequence). V lost 1 base, J lost 2 bases, and 14 bases lay in between. The CDR3 reads CAWSEELAPNTGELFF. The CDR3 region has the DNA TGTGCCTGGAGTGAGGAACTAGCCCCTAACACCGGGGAGCTGTTTTTT.

The genes are TRBV7-9 and TRBJ1-1, with TRBD1 matching 9 bases. V trimming: 4 bases; J trimming: 7 bases; junction bases outside the gene matches: 7. The CDR3 runs to 14 residues. Germline V gives CDR1 SEHNR, CDR2 FQNEAQ (reference sequence). CDR3 nucleotide sequence: TGTGCCAGCAGCTCTCCCGGGACAGGGCTTGAAGCTTTCTTT. Protein sequence: CASSSPGTGLEAFF.

The count of this clone is one. This chain joins TRBV4-2 and TRBJ2-7, with 9 bases identical to TRBD2. V lost 4 bases and J lost 5; bases outside the gene matches: 3. There are 13 residues in the CDR3. The germline V gene has CDR1 LGHNA and CDR2 YNFKEQ. CDR3: CASSPSGGNEQYF. CDR3 DNA: TGTGCCAGCAGCCCGAGCGGGGGGAACGAGCAGTACTTC.

The V call is TRBV6-5, the J call TRBJ1-1; unclear D gene. This CDR3 has 13 amino acids. Germline V gene sequence: CDR1 MNHEY, CDR2 SVGAGI. V was pared by 8 bases and J by 1 base, with 11 bases between. DNA for the CDR3: TGTGCCAGCGCCGTGACGGGGAACACTGAAGCTTTCTTT. Translated, it gives CASAVTGNTEAFF.

This clone was detected only a few times. CDR3 coding DNA: TGCGCCAGCAGCCAAAAACCTCTCTTGGCAGGGGGATCCTACGAGCAGTACTTC. Protein product: CASSQKPLLAGGSYEQYF. The V call is TRBV4-1, the J call TRBJ2-7; the match to TRBD1 covers 7 bases. The CDR3 has 18 amino acids. Germline V CDR1 and CDR2: MGHRA, YSYEKL. J gave up 1 base and V 2 bases, and 14 bases lay outside the gene matches.

This sequence joins TRBV2 and TRBJ2-1; TRBD1 matches at 7 bases. CDR3 size: 15 residues. V lost 4 bases and J lost 0; bases outside the gene matches: 3. Germline CDR1 and CDR2: SNHLY and FYNNEI. Here the CDR3 reads CASSVTGLSYNEQFF. The DNA for the CDR3 is TGTGCCAGCAGTGTGACAGGGCTCTCCTACAATGAGCAGTTCTTC.

The chain carries TRBV27 and TRBJ2-1, with D hard to call. Trimming pared 5 bases from V and 3 bases from J, leaving 14 bases between. CDR1 is MNHEY and CDR2 is SMNVEV in the germline V gene (reference sequence). The CDR3 covers 15 residues. CDR3 sequence (DNA): TGTGCCAGCAGTATCTATCACCTAGGCTACAATGAGCAGTTCTTC. It translates to CASSIYHLGYNEQFF.

The rearrangement joins TRBV11-2 to TRBJ2-1; 14 bases are shared with TRBD2. CDR1 is SGHAT and CDR2 is FQNNGV in the germline V gene. V gave up 5 bases and J gave up 4 bases; unmatched junction bases: 10. This CDR3 is 18 amino acids long. CDR3 loop: CASSAGTSGRIGYNEQFF. The CDR3 DNA follows: TGTGCCAGCAGCGCGGGGACTAGCGGGAGAATCGGATACAATGAGCAGTTCTTC.

The rearrangement links TRBV30 to TRBJ2-3, with TRBD2 matching 9 bases. V gave up 3 bases and J gave up 1 base; unmatched junction bases: 5. This CDR3 is built from 15 residues. Germline CDR1 GTSNPN, CDR2 SVGIG (reference sequence). The CDR3 protein is CAWSTGLAGTDTQYF. DNA for the CDR3: TGTGCCTGGAGCACGGGACTAGCAGGCACAGATACGCAGTATTTT.